Sequencing of this T cell receptor beta chain was carried out in a study of T-cell reconstitution after alpha-beta-depleted transplantation in children. As it was prepared, the TCRbeta library received unique molecular identifiers. TCRdb itself ran the PCR reads through MiXCR, one entry per CDR3 protein. The sample lists about 580,000 distinct CDR3 sequences, roughly 24% occurring once. General study results and limits: T-cell numbers and diversity, one year after transplant, stemmed largely from T cells that were newly produced. Approximately two months post-transplant, alpha-beta T cells reportedly originated from several hundred expanded graft clones. High day-60 TCRbeta diversity in some patients came from surviving recipient T cells and thymic progenitors.

The J segment lost 3 bases and the V segment lost 6 bases, leaving 6 bases of the junction unmatched. Germline lookup yields CDR1 SQVTM and CDR2 ANQGSEA. The CDR3 covers 13 residues. This clonotype was detected ten times or more. The antigen is not known. The sequence was collected from a boy in the first two years of life who had a stem cell transplant for acute myeloid leukemia, so the T cells may come from the graft donor. The chain employs TRBV29-1 and TRBJ1-1, with 8 bases that match TRBD1. The sample here was PBMCs, mostly from graft donor cells, taken 360 days after TCRalphabeta/CD19-depleted stem cell transplant. The CDR3 nucleotides are TGCAGCGTGGAGGACAGGGTCGACACTGAAGCTTTCTTT. Its protein product is CSVEDRVDTEAFF.